This TCR beta chain was profiled in a study of OX40 agonist ivuxolimab in advanced cancers. The CDR3 is 16 amino acids. Germline loops: CDR1 SGHTA, CDR2 FQGTGA. Trimming took 2 bases from V and 0 from J, leaving 11 bases between them. Generated by immunoSEQ multiplex PCR, the TCRdb table keeps only in-frame clones and is missing some. Here the sample spans over 85,000 clones, less than 90% being singletons. Sequenced material: CD4+ or CD8+ T cells sorted from blood, taken in a trial of the OX40 agonist ivuxolimab. This receptor was taken from an adult with an advanced solid tumor such as melanoma, head and neck, liver or kidney cancer. The chain carries TRBV7-3 and TRBJ1-3; no definite D call. In DNA form, the CDR3 reads TGTGCCAGCAGCTTATTAGCAGGCTCCTCTGGAAACACCATATATTTT. Its translation is CASSLLAGSSGNTIYF.